This record covers a single T cell receptor (beta chain). Each participant's cohort was designated according to participant-reported clinical history. The sample originates from a study of blood T cell repertoires in COVID-19. V trimming: 7 bases; J trimming: 7 bases; junction bases outside the gene matches: 6. The CDR3 is 14 residues long. CDR1 and CDR2 (germline): SQVTM, ANQGSEA. Some clones are missing from TCRdb's copy, which holds only in-frame ones; the method was immunoSEQ multiplex PCR. The data show about 350,000 clones, with 88% seen just once and about 0.94% held by the top ten. The source is a woman in her twenties or thirties who had been exposed to COVID-19. This chain uses TRBV29-1 with TRBJ2-1; 14 positions agree with TRBD2. The sequenced material came from PBMCs or T cells enriched from blood (not recorded which). CDR3 residues: CSGGTSGSGNEQFF. The CDR3 region has the DNA TGCAGCGGCGGGACTAGCGGGAGCGGTAATGAGCAGTTCTTC.